This record covers a single T cell receptor beta chain. This clonotype came up many times. Its antigen specificity is not known. There are no base qualities to consult, and no much larger clone falls within one base. The TCR beta CDR3 regions were amplified from the RNA transcripts. For the first round of RT-PCR on the TCR CDR3, the HTBI primer set was used together with the Qiagen OneStep RT-PCR kit. The libraries were constructed in a second round of multiplex PCR and then size-selected and purified. Sequencing of the libraries was done on an Illumina HiSeq2000 using paired-end 100 bp reads. The published analysis was carried out like this. SOAPnuke was used to process the raw data, with reads discarded if the reads contained adapters or uncalled bases, had a mean Phred below 15, or lacked an exact constant-primer or identifier match. COPE v1.2.5 was used to merge the high-quality paired reads, and each unique nucleotide sequence was defined as a clonotype. MiTCR v1.1 was used to align clonotypes to the IMGT TRBV, TRBD and TRBJ reference segments. Only V-J combinations with frequency above 0.0001, covering roughly 99% of repertoires, were analysed. A TCS score was defined as the ratio of F50 (clonal expansion) to E x V (chaos), with BLOSUM62-based TCRdist applied between CDR3 peptides within each V-J. Welch's t-statistics and random forest reduced just over 500 V-J features to 13, which were used in a naive Bayes classifier (R e1071). TCRdb ran its own pipeline on the public reads, namely fastp trimming at Q25 and MiXCR clone calling, and kept in-frame beta chains. Every entry covers one CDR3 protein and lists the most common genes and DNA from its rows. Clone size and V and J calls follow TCRdb, not the original study. This sample is represented by about 300,000 distinct CDR3 sequences; around 25% of them were singletons. The ten largest clones add up to about a quarter of the sample.

The data belong to a study of T cells in Graves' hyperthyroidism and ophthalmopathy (dated 2019 in TCRdb). Context from the whole study: Peripheral blood was collected at initial diagnosis, before any treatment. TCR V-J signatures able to tell the groups apart were searched for in a discovery cohort of 90 to 100 patients, of whom 40 to 45 had Graves' ophthalmopathy and some 60 had stable Graves' hyperthyroidism. Prospective prediction of ophthalmopathy was tested in an independent validation cohort of 18 to 20 hyperthyroidism patients and 15 to 17 patients who later progressed to ophthalmopathy. The roughly 100 discovery patients were randomly split 7:3 into training and test sets. Thyroid tissue and blood T-cell repertoires from several Graves' hyperthyroidism patients were also compared in the study. Once sampling was done, hyperthyroidism patients were given methimazole at a starting dose of 30 mg daily, whereas ophthalmopathy patients were given high-dose intravenous methylprednisolone. According to the paper, TCR Vbeta CDR3 sequencing was carried out on 135 peripheral blood samples, which came from some 41 ophthalmopathy, around 74 hyperthyroidism and approximately 17 progressor patients.

Results and caveats for the whole study, not just this receptor: In validation, the model predicted progression to ophthalmopathy with approximately 70% sensitivity and roughly 75% specificity, a median of around six months before onset. Sample size was not statistically predetermined, and blinding of investigators to group allocation was not performed. Most expanded thyroid clonotypes (frequency above 0.001) were also detected in blood, suggesting blood repertoires may reflect thyroid immune responses. Ophthalmopathy was separated from stable hyperthyroidism by a 13 V-J signature model, with approximately 85% sensitivity and roughly 81% specificity obtained in cross-validation and 80%/75% obtained in testing.

Taken from cysteine to phenylalanine, the CDR3 has 14 residues. This entry keeps only the CDR3 DNA: 42 bases, framed from base 1. From the germline V gene (reference sequence), CDR1 is LNHDA and CDR2 is SQIVND. The germline ends are 8 bases apart after V is trimmed by 3 bases and J by 0 bases. Hyperthyroidism patients were newly diagnosed, had a disease duration of under 2 months, and were aged 18 to 65 years. Patients with uncontrolled infections, other autoimmune diseases, pregnancy or lactation were excluded. Diagnoses were established on the basis of clinical symptoms, serum thyroxine and TRAb, thyroid ultrasound, and orbital computed tomography. Blood from progressor patients was drawn when they were first diagnosed with hyperthyroidism, before any ophthalmopathy symptoms appeared. Ficoll-Paque density gradient centrifugation was used to isolate PBMCs from about 10 ml of fresh peripheral blood. Patients classed as progressors first received a Graves' hyperthyroidism diagnosis and then went on to develop ophthalmopathy during follow-up. Total RNA was extracted using Trizol reagent, and RNA quality was assessed on an Agilent 2100 Bioanalyzer.

This receptor was identified in a man in his forties or fifties with Graves' hyperthyroidism that later progressed to Graves' ophthalmopathy. Sequencing used blood. The chain links TRBV19 with TRBJ1-1; the best D guess is TRBD1, with 5 bases matching. The DNA sequence follows: TGTGCCAGTAGTATTGGACAAATGAACACTGAAGCTTTCTTT. It encodes CASSIGQMNTEAFF.